This TCR beta chain was recorded in a study of blood T cells in healthy people across ages (dated by TCRdb to the mid-2010s). With regard to the full study: Template switching captured roughly one uniquely barcoded TCR beta cDNA molecule per two T cells in model experiments. Donors of different ages were randomly distributed across sequencing lanes to avoid experimental bias. The donors were split into four age groups: young (average 16 years), middle-aged (39), aged (over 55) and long-lived (82). The study analyzed two additional independent replicas of 1 million unique cDNA reads from the same blood draw for two donors, one aged 18 to 29 and one aged 80 or older. Age-related changes in TCR beta repertoire diversity were measured in the study by deep sequencing normalized with unique cDNA molecular identifiers.

Points the paper makes about the study in general: There was a strong correlation between observed TCR beta diversity and the percentage of naive T cells measured by flow cytometry. Since profiling was done on bulk unsorted PBMCs, naive and antigen-experienced compartments could not be conclusively compared. Estimates of total diversity from one million sequenced T cells were regarded as lower bounds and underestimates. Donor CMV infection status was unknown, potentially confounding age-related changes in expanded clonotypes. Compared with the aged group, the long-lived group had more naive CD4+ T cells, fewer expanded clones and increased TCR diversity, a pattern suggesting age selection. Observed TCR beta diversity per million T cells fell roughly linearly with age, and a significant reduction was already apparent by age approximately 41.

The library was obtained by 5' RACE. Instrument on record: Illumina HiSeq 2500. A second roughly 6 to 11 cycle PCR used a sample-barcoded 5' primer and a J-beta primer mix. A template-switch 5' adaptor carrying 12 random nucleotides introduced a unique molecular identifier onto each TCR beta cDNA molecule. Each sample yielded at least 2.5 million CDR3-containing paired-end reads. First-strand cDNA synthesis was performed from all RNA using the Mint cDNA synthesis kit, with priming by a TRBC-specific oligonucleotide. All cDNA was treated with uracil-DNA glycosylase and then went through a first 18-cycle PCR with the universal primers M1SS and BC2_uni_R. Regarding the original processing steps: Each sample was normalized by randomly selecting 1 million high-quality reads, each carrying a distinct molecular identifier. Reads sharing molecular identifiers were discarded rather than binned into consensus sequences. MiTCR, with a Q25 quality threshold and the strictest error-elimination algorithm, was used for CDR3 identification, clonotype clustering and error correction. A nonparametric unseen species model with Euler transformation was used to estimate lower-bound total TCR beta diversity. TCRdb reprocessing: public reads trimmed at Q25 with fastp, clones called with MiXCR, in-frame beta chains kept. A single entry per CDR3 protein holds the most common genes and DNA from its merged rows. The V and J calls come from TCRdb's annotation, not from the publication. For this sample the table gives approximately 1.5 million distinct CDR3 sequences, of which roughly 43% were detected only once. The ten most abundant clones make up about 3.8% of the sample.

This clonotype showed up just a few times. Its antigen has not been determined. Qualities for individual bases were not recorded, and no much larger clone is one base off. V has 3 bases trimmed and J has 2 bases trimmed; junction bases matching no gene number 6. The cysteine opens and the phenylalanine closes a CDR3 of 15 amino acids. Left in the record is the CDR3 DNA by itself, 45 bases read in frame from the first base. CDR1 and CDR2 are read off the germline V gene (reference sequence) as DFQATT and SNEGSKA. The roughly 39 donors, aged about 6 to 100 years, were systemically healthy Caucasian individuals from Russia. Each donor gave 8 to 10 milliliters of peripheral blood, drawn into EDTA-treated Vacutainer tubes. Ficoll-Paque density-gradient centrifugation was used to isolate PBMCs, with at least 6.5 million per sample. Total RNA was extracted from PBMCs with Trizol reagent, with at least 5.5 micrograms obtained per sample. Naive CD45RAhigh/CD27high T cell percentages were measured by flow cytometry on a PBMC aliquot from every donor.

The sequence was collected from a woman aged 18-29 years in good health. Input material: blood. The rearranged segments are TRBV20-1 and TRBJ2-3; TRBD2 lines up with 9 middle nucleotides. The CDR3 amino acid sequence is: CSASEPSGNTDTQYF. The nucleotides are TGCAGTGCTAGTGAGCCTAGCGGGAACACAGATACGCAGTATTTT.